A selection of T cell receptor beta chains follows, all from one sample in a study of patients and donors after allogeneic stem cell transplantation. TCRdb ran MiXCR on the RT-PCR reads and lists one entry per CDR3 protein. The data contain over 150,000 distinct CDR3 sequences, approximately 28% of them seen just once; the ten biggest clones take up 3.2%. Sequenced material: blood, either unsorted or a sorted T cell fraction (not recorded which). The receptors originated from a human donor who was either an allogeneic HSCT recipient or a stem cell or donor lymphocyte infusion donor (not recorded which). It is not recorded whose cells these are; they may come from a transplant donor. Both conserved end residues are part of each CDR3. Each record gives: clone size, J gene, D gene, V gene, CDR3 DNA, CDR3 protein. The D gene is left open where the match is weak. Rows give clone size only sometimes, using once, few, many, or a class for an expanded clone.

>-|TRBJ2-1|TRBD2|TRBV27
TGTGCCAGCAGTTTCGATAGCGGGAGGCCTCGCTACAATGAGCAGTTCTTC
CASSFDSGRPRYNEQFF
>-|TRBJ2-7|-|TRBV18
TGTGCCAGCTCATCTCAGTACGAGCAGTACTTC
CASSSQYEQYF
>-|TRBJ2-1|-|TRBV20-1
TGCAGTGCTCCAGGCTACAATGAGCAGTTCTTC
CSAPGYNEQFF
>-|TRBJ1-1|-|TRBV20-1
TGCAGTGCTCGACGGACCGAAATGAACACTGAAGCTTTCTTT
CSARRTEMNTEAFF
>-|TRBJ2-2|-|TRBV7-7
TGTGCTAGCAGCTTAAGTTCGGCCGGGGAGCTGTTTTTT
CASSLSSAGELFF
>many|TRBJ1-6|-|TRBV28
TGTGCCAGCAGTTCCCCTCGGGCCCTCCACTTT
CASSSPRALHF
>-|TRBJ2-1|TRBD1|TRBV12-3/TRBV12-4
TGTGCCAGCAGTCCCGCGACAGGGATCGGGCATGAGCAGTTCTTC
CASSPATGIGHEQFF
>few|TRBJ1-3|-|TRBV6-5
TGTGCCAGCAGTTACTCAGGGATCGGGGGTGGAAACACCATATATTTT
CASSYSGIGGGNTIYF
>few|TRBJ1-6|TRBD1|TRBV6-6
TGTGCCAGCAGTTCGACAGGGGCTGTCTATAATTCACCCCTCCACTTT
CASSSTGAVYNSPLHF
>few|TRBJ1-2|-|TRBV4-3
TGCGCCAGCAGCCCTCGTAATGGGGGGCCGGGCGGCTACACCTTC
CASSPRNGGPGGYTF
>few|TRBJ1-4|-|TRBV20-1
TGCAGTGCTAGAGATCTTTACATAGGGCAGGAAAAACTGTTTTTT
CSARDLYIGQEKLFF
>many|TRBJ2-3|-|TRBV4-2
TGTGCCAGCAGCCAAGGGGCTAGCGCCACAGATACGCAGTATTTT
CASSQGASATDTQYF
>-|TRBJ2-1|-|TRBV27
TGTGCCAGCAGTTTATCCCCTCCCCTGTTCAATGAGCAGTTCTTC
CASSLSPPLFNEQFF
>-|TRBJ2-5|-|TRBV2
TGTGCCAGCAGTGTTCCTCCCCAATTGGCCCAGTACTTC
CASSVPPQLAQYF
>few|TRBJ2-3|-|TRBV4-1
TGCGCCAGCAGGGCCGAGACTAGTGCAGATACGCAGTATTTT
CASRAETSADTQYF
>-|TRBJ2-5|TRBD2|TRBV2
TGTGCCAGCACCTTCAGACCCGGACTAGCGGAGACCCAGTACTTC
CASTFRPGLAETQYF
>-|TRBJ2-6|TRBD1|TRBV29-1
TGCAGCGTGGGGACAGGCTATGACTCTGGGGCCAACGTCCTGACTTTC
CSVGTGYDSGANVLTF
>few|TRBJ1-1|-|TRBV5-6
TGTGCCAGCAGTCGACTTGGGGGGAACACTGAAGCTTTCTTT
CASSRLGGNTEAFF
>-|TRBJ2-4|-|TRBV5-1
TGCGCCAGCAGCTTGGCCGGGCTAGCCAAAAACATTCAGTACTTC
CASSLAGLAKNIQYF
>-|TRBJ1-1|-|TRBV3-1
TGTGCCAGCAGCCAAGATGAGTTCATGAACACTGAAGCTTTCTTT
CASSQDEFMNTEAFF
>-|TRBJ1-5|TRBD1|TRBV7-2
TGTGCCAGCAGCCCAGGACAGGGCCCTAATCAGCCCCAGCATTTT
CASSPGQGPNQPQHF
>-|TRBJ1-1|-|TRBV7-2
TGTGCCAGCAGCTTAGGGGAAGGGGGAATAGCTGAAGCTTTCTTT
CASSLGEGGIAEAFF
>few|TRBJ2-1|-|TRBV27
TGTGCCAGCAGTCCCCGGGACTTTCACCCCGATGAGCAGTTCTTC
CASSPRDFHPDEQFF
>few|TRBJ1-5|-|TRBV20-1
TGCAGTGCTAGAGCCGTACGGGATAGCAATCAGCCCCAGCATTTT
CSARAVRDSNQPQHF
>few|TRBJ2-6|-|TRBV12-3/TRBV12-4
TGTGCCAGCAGTTTAGAGATGGGTTCTGGGGCCAACGTCCTGACTTTC
CASSLEMGSGANVLTF
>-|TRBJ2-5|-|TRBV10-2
TGCGCCAGCTCGAGGGAGGGGGCAGAGACCCAGTACTTC
CASSREGAETQYF
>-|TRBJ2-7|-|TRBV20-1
TGCAGTGCTAGAGGTCTAGACTCTTACGAGCAGTACTTC
CSARGLDSYEQYF
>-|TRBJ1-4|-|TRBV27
TGTGCCAGCAGCTTAAGGGGACGGATTAATGAAAAACTGTTTTTT
CASSLRGRINEKLFF
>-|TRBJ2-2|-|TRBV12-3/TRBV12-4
TGTGCCAGCAGTTCAGCGGCTACCGGGGAGCTGTTTTTT
CASSSAATGELFF
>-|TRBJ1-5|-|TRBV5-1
TGCGCCAGCAGCTTGGTTTGGACAGAGGATCAGCCCCAGCATTTT
CASSLVWTEDQPQHF
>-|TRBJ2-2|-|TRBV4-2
TGTGCCAGCAGGTTTATCAGGGACACCGGGGAGCTGTTTTTT
CASRFIRDTGELFF
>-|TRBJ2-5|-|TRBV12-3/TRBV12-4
TGTGCCAGCAGAAGGCCCCAAGAGACCCAGTACTTC
CASRRPQETQYF
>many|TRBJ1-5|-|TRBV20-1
TGCAGTGCTAGAGATCGGCTACAGCCCCAGCATTTT
CSARDRLQPQHF
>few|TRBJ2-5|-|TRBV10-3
TGTGCCATCACCCGGACCCAAGGGGAGACCCAGTACTTC
CAITRTQGETQYF
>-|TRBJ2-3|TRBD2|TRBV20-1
TGCAGTGCTAGAGATGGAACTAGCGGCACAGATACGCAGTATTTT
CSARDGTSGTDTQYF
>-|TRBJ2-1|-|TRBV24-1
TGTGCCACCAGTTCTACCTACAATGAGCAGTTCTTC
CATSSTYNEQFF
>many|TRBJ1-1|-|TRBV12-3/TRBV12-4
TGTGCCAGCAGTTTAGAGTTAGCAGGCCTGAACACTGAAGCTTTCTTT
CASSLELAGLNTEAFF
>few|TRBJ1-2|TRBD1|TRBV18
TGTGCCAGCTCAGAACAGGGGAACTATGGCTACACCTTC
CASSEQGNYGYTF
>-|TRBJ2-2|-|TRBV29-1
TGCAGCGTTGGATCAGGGGAGGGCGGGGAGCTGTTTTTT
CSVGSGEGGELFF
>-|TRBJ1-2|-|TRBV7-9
TGTGCCAGCAGCTTAGCGTGGGGGGCGCTTGGCTACACCTTC
CASSLAWGALGYTF
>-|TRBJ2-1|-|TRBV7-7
TGTGCTAGCAGCTTAGACTCGAGCTCCTACAATGAGCAGTTCTTC
CASSLDSSSYNEQFF
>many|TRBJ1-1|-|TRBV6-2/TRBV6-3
TGTGCCAGCAGTTATTCGACACTCGCTGAAGCTTTCTTT
CASSYSTLAEAFF
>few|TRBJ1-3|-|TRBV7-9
TGTGCCAGCAGCTTTGAGGACACCGGAAACACCATATATTTT
CASSFEDTGNTIYF
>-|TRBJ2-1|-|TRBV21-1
TGTGCCAGCAGCAAGGGGACGGTCCATAGCTCCTACAATGAGCAGTTCTTC
CASSKGTVHSSYNEQFF
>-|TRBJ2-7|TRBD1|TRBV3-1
TGTGCCAGCAGCCTAGGGACAGGGGCCGTGGGGTCCTACGAGCAGTACTTC
CASSLGTGAVGSYEQYF
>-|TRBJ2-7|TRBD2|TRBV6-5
TGTGCCAGCAGTTACGCGGGGGGGCACGAGCAGTACTTC
CASSYAGGHEQYF
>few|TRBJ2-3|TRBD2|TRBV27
TGTGCCAGCAGCTTAGGGGGCCCTAGCGGGAGGGCAGATACGCAGTATTTT
CASSLGGPSGRADTQYF
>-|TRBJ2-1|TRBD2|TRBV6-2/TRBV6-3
TGTGCCAGCAGCCCGACTAGCGGGAGATATACGCCTAGGGGTGAGCAGTTCTTC
CASSPTSGRYTPRGEQFF
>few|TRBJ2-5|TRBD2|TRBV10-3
TGTGCCATCAGGGGGAGGGGAGAGACCCAGTACTTC
CAIRGRGETQYF
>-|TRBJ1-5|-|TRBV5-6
TGTGCCAGCAGCCGAAGACAGGCGGCCCATCAGCCCCAGCATTTT
CASSRRQAAHQPQHF
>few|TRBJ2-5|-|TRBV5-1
TGCGCCAGCAGCTACGGGTTAGAAGGAGAGACCCAGTACTTC
CASSYGLEGETQYF
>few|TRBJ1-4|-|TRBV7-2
TGTGCCAGCAGCCACAGGGACCCTAATGAAAAACTGTTTTTT
CASSHRDPNEKLFF
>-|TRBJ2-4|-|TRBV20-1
TGCAGTGCTACACGACAGAAGTTAGCCAAAAACATTCAGTACTTC
CSATRQKLAKNIQYF
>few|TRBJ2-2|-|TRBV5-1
TGCGCCAGCAGCTGGAAGAATCCCGTCAGCGGGGAGCTGTTTTTT
CASSWKNPVSGELFF
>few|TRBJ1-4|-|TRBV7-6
TGTGCCAGCAGCACGACAGGCCTTGATGAAAAACTGTTTTTT
CASSTTGLDEKLFF
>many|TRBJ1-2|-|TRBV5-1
TGCGCCAGCAACCCCGGGCCTAACTATGGCTACACCTTC
CASNPGPNYGYTF
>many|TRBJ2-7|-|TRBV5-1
TGCGCCAGCAGCTGGAACAGCTACGAGCAGTACTTC
CASSWNSYEQYF
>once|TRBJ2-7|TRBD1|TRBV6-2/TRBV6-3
TGTGCCAGCAGTCCCTGGGGACAGGTTAGCTCCTACGAGCAGTACTTC
CASSPWGQVSSYEQYF
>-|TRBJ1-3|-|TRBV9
TGTGCCAGCAGCGTAGTGGGTCTGGGGAGCACCATATATTTT
CASSVVGLGSTIYF